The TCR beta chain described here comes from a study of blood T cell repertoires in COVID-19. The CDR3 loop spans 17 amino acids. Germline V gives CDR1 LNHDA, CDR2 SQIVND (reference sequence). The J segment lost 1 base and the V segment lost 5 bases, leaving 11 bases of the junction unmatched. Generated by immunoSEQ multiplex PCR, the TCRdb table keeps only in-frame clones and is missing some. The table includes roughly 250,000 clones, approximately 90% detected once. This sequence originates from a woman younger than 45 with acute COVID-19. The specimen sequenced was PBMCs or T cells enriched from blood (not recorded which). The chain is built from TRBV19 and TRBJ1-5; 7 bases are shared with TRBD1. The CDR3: CASSHRQGRVSNQPQHF. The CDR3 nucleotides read TGTGCCAGTAGTCACCGACAGGGTAGGGTGAGCAATCAGCCCCAGCATTTT.